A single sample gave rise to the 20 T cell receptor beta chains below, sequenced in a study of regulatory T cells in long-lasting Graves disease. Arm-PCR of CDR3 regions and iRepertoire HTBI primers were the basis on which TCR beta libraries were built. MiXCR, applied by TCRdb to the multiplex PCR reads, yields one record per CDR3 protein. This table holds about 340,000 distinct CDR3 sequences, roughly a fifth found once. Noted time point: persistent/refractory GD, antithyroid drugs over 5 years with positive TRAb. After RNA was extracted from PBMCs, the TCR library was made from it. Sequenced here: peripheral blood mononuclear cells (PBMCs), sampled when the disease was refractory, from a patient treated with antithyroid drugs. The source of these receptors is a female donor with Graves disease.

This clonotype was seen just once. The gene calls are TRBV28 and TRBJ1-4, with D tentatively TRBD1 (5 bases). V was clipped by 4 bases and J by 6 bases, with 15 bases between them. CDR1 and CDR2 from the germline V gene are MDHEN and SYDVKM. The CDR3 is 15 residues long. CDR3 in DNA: TGTGCCAGCAGTTGGCATGGGAAAGGGGATGAAAAACTGTTTTTT. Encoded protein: CASSWHGKGDEKLFF. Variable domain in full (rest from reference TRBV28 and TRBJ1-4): DVKVTQSSRYLVKRTGEKVFLECVQDMDHENMFWYRQDPGLGLRLIYFSYDVKMKEKGDIPEGYSVSREKKERFSLILESASTNQTSMYLCASSWHGKGDEKLFFGSGTQLSVL.

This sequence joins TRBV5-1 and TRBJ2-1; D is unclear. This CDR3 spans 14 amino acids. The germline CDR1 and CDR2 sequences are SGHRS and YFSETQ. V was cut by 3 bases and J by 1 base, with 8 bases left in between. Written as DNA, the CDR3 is TGCGCCAGCAGCTACGGCCAATCCTACAATGAGCAGTTCTTC. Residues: CASSYGQSYNEQFF.

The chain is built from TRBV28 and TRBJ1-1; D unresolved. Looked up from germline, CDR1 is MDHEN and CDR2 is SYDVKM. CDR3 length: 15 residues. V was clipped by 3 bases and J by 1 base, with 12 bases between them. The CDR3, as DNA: TGTGCCAGCAGTTTTCTCGACGGCACGAACACTGAAGCTTTCTTT. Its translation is CASSFLDGTNTEAFF. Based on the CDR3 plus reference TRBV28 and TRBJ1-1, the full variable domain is DVKVTQSSRYLVKRTGEKVFLECVQDMDHENMFWYRQDPGLGLRLIYFSYDVKMKEKGDIPEGYSVSREKKERFSLILESASTNQTSMYLCASSFLDGTNTEAFFGQGTRLTVV.

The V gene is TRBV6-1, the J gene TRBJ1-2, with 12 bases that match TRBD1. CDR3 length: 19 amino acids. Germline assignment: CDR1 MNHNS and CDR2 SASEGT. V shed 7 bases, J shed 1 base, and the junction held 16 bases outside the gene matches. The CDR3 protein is CASKRDLRDRGHINYGYTF. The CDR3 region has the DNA TGTGCCAGCAAACGAGACCTCCGGGACAGGGGGCACATTAACTATGGCTACACCTTC.

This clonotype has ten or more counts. This CDR3 reads CASSLEGFNQPQHF. In DNA form, the CDR3 reads TGCGCCAGCAGCTTGGAAGGTTTCAATCAGCCCCAGCATTTT. The rearrangement joins TRBV5-1 to TRBJ1-5; D is unresolved. Per germline, CDR1 SGHRS and CDR2 YFSETQ. With 0 bases removed from V and 3 bases from J, the gap between germline ends came to 7 bases. The CDR3 consists of 14 residues.

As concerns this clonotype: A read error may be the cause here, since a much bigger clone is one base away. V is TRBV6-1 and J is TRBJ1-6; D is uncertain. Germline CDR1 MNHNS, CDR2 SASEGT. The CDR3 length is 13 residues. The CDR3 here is CASIWQYNSLLHF. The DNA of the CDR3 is TGTGCCAGCATCTGGCAGTATAATTCACTCCTCCACTTT.

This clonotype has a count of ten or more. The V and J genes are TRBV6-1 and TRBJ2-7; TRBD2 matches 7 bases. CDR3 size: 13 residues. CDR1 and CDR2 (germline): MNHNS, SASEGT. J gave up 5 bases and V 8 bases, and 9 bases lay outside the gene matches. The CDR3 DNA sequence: TGTGCCAGCGAGGGAGGGGAAGGCAACGAGCAGTACTTC. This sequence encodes CASEGGEGNEQYF.

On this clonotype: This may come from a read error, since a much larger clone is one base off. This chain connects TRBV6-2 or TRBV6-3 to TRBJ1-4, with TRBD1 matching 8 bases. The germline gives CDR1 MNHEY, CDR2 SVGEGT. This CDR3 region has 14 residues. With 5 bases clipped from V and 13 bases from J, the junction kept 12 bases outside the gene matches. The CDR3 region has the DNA TGTGCCAGCAGTGAAGGACAGGGCCCCCATGGACTGTTTTTT. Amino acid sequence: CASSEGQGPHGLFF.

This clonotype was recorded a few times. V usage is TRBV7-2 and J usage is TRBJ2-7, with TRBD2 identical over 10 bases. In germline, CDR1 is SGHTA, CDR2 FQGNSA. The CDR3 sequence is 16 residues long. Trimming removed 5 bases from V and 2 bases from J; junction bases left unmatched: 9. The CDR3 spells CASSHPSGGSPYEQYF. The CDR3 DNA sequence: TGTGCCAGCAGCCACCCTAGCGGGGGCTCCCCCTACGAGCAGTACTTC.

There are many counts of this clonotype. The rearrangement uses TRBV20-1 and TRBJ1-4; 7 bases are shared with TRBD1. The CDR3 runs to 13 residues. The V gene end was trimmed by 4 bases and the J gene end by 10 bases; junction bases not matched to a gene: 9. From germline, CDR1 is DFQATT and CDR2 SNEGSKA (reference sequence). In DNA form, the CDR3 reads TGCAGTGCTATATTAACAGGGGAAGGAAAACTGTTTTTT. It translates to CSAILTGEGKLFF.

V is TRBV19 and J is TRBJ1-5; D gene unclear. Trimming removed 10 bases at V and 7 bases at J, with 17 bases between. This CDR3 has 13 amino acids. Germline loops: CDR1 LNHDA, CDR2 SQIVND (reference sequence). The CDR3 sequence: CATKAGLNQPQHF. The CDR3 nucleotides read TGTGCCACCAAGGCCGGCCTGAACCAGCCCCAGCATTTT.

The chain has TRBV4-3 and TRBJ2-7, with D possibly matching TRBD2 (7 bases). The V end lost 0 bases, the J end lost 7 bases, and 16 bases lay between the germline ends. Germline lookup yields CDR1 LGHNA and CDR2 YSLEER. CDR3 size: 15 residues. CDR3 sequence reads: CASSQDPGGGGEQYF. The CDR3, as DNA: TGCGCCAGCAGCCAAGATCCGGGGGGAGGGGGGGAGCAGTACTTC.

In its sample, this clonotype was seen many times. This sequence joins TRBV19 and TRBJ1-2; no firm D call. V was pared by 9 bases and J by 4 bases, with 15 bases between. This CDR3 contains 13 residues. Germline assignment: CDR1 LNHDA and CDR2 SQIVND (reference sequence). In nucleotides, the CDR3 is TGTGCCAGCAAACCCGCGTGGGGCTATGGCTACACCTTC. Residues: CASKPAWGYGYTF.

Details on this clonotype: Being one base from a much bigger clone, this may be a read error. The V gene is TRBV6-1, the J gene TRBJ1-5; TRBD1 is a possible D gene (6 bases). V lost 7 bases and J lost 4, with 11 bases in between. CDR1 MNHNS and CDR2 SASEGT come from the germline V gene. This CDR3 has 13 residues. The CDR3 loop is CASTQGSNQPQHF. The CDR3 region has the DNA TGTGCCAGCACCCAGGGGTCGAATCAGCCCCAGCATTTT.

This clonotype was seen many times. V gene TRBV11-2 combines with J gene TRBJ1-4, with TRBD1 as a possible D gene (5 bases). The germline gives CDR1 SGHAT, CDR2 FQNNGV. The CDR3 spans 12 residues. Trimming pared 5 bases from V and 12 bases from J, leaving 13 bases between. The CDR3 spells CASSPQPGELFF. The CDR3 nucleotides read TGTGCCAGCAGCCCCCAACCGGGGGAACTGTTTTTT.

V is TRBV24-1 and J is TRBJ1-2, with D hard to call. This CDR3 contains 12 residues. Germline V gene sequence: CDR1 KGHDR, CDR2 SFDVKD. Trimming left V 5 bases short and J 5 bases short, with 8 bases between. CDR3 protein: CATSGREYGYTF. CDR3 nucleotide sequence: TGTGCCACCAGTGGTAGGGAATATGGCTACACCTTC.

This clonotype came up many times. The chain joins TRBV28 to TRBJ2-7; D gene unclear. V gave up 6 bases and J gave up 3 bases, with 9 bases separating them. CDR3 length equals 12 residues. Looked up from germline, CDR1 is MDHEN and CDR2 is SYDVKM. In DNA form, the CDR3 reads TGTGCCAGCAGCTTAGACAACTACGAGCAGTACTTC. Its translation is CASSLDNYEQYF.

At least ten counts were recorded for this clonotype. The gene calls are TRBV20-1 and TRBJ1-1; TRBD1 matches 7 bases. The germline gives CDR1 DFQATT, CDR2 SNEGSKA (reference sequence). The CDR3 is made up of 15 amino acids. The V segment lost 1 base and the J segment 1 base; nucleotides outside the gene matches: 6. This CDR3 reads CSARVGRTGNTEAFF. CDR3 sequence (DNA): TGCAGTGCTAGAGTGGGGAGGACAGGGAACACTGAAGCTTTCTTT.

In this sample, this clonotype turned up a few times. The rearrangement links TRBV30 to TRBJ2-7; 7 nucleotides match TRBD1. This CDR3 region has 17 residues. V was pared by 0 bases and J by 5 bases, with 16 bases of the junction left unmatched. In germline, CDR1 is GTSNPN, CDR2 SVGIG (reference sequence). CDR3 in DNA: TGTGCCTGGAGTGTCAAACCGGGACAGCAGTTTCTGAACGAGCAGTACTTC. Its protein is CAWSVKPGQQFLNEQYF. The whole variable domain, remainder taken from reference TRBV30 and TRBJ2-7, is SQTIHQWPATLVQPVGSPLSLECTVEGTSNPNLYWYRQAAGRGLQLLFYSVGIGQISSEVPQNLSASRPQDRQFILSSKKLLLSDSGFYLCAWSVKPGQQFLNEQYFGPGTRLTVT.

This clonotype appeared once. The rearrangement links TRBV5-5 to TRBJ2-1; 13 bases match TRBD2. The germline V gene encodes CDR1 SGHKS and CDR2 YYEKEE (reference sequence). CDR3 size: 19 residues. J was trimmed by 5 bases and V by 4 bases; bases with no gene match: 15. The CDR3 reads CASSNNTFRTSGRNNEQFF. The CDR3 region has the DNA TGTGCCAGCAGCAATAACACGTTCCGGACTAGCGGGAGAAACAATGAGCAGTTCTTC.